This TCR beta chain was recovered during a study of blood T cell repertoires in COVID-19. Clones were read by immunoSEQ multiplex PCR, and TCRdb kept only the in-frame ones, dropping some. This table has 300,000 to 450,000 clones, roughly 89% appearing once. This TCR was sampled from a woman in her sixties or seventies with COVID-19, enrolled during active disease. The sample was peripheral blood.

For the CDR3, the DNA is TGTGCCAGCAGGAAAACTAGCGGGGACACCGGGGAGCTGTTTTTT. It encodes CASRKTSGDTGELFF. The chain links TRBV4-2 to TRBJ2-2, with 10 nucleotides matching TRBD2. Germline V gene lookup returns CDR1 LGHNA and CDR2 YNFKEQ. Unmatched junction bases numbered 4, after V lost 6 bases and J lost 3 bases. This CDR3 is 15 amino acids long.